A selection of T cell receptor beta chains follows, all from one sample in a study of spatial heterogeneity in lung cancer. TCRdb redid the calling of the 5' RACE reads with MiXCR, one entry per CDR3 protein. The sample includes tens of thousands of distinct CDR3 sequences, around 4.6% of them seen just once. The sample here was PBMCs, taken at surgery. The receptors come from a male donor with early-stage non-small cell lung cancer. The CDR3 runs from the conserved cysteine through the conserved F or W. The order of the fields is J gene, D gene, clone size, V gene, CDR3 DNA, CDR3 protein. A D gene is named only where the DNA matches it firmly. Not all rows give a size; the values are once, few, many and, for expanded clones, a class.

j_call: TRBJ2-7; d_call: .; clone_size: .; v_call: TRBV7-2; cdr3_nt: TGTGCCAGCAGTAGACGAAGCGACTACGAGCAGTACTTC; cdr3_aa: CASSRRSDYEQYF
j_call: TRBJ2-1; d_call: .; clone_size: many; v_call: TRBV4-2; cdr3_nt: TGTGCCAGCAGCCAAGGGGGCCCCCAGTTCTTC; cdr3_aa: CASSQGGPQFF
j_call: TRBJ2-7; d_call: TRBD2; clone_size: many; v_call: TRBV5-5; cdr3_nt: TGTGCCAGCAGCTTGACGGGGACTACCTACGAGCAGTACTTC; cdr3_aa: CASSLTGTTYEQYF
j_call: TRBJ2-7; d_call: TRBD2; clone_size: few; v_call: TRBV20-1; cdr3_nt: TGCAGTGCTCAGAGGGTTAGCGGGGGCTACGAGCAGTACTTC; cdr3_aa: CSAQRVSGGYEQYF
j_call: TRBJ2-7; d_call: .; clone_size: large; v_call: TRBV30; cdr3_nt: TGTGCCTGGAGTCTTGACACGAACCTCTACGAGCAGTACTTC; cdr3_aa: CAWSLDTNLYEQYF
j_call: TRBJ1-2; d_call: .; clone_size: many; v_call: TRBV6-5; cdr3_nt: TGTGCCAGCGCCTCCCGGACTAGGGATCACTATGGCTACACCTTC; cdr3_aa: CASASRTRDHYGYTF
j_call: TRBJ1-2; d_call: .; clone_size: many; v_call: TRBV6-6; cdr3_nt: TGTGCCAGCAATCGGGCAGGGTCGGCCTATGGCTACACCTTC; cdr3_aa: CASNRAGSAYGYTF
j_call: TRBJ2-3; d_call: .; clone_size: many; v_call: TRBV7-2; cdr3_nt: TGTGCCAGCAGCTTAGACCTAGCCACCCTGCAGTATTTT; cdr3_aa: CASSLDLATLQYF
j_call: TRBJ2-1; d_call: .; clone_size: few; v_call: TRBV2; cdr3_nt: TGTGCCAGCAGTGTAGAGCGGAATACCCCGAGCTCCTACAATGAGCAGTTCTTC; cdr3_aa: CASSVERNTPSSYNEQFF
j_call: TRBJ2-5; d_call: TRBD2; clone_size: many; v_call: TRBV5-1; cdr3_nt: TGCGCCAGCAGCAGGACAAATAGCGGGGGGTACCAAGAGACCCAGTACTTC; cdr3_aa: CASSRTNSGGYQETQYF
j_call: TRBJ2-3; d_call: .; clone_size: many; v_call: TRBV14; cdr3_nt: TGTGCCAGCAGCCTGGCGGGGGCTAGGGGTACGCAGTATTTT; cdr3_aa: CASSLAGARGTQYF
j_call: TRBJ2-3; d_call: TRBD1; clone_size: many; v_call: TRBV5-1; cdr3_nt: TGCGCCAGCAGCTTGGCTCTCTACGGACAGGGACGGACAGATACGCAGTATTTT; cdr3_aa: CASSLALYGQGRTDTQYF
j_call: TRBJ2-3; d_call: TRBD1; clone_size: medium-sized; v_call: TRBV27; cdr3_nt: TGTGCCAGCAGTCTAGCGACAGGGGTGAGGTCAGATACGCAGTATTTT; cdr3_aa: CASSLATGVRSDTQYF
j_call: TRBJ2-1; d_call: .; clone_size: many; v_call: TRBV5-1; cdr3_nt: TGCGCCAGCAGCTTGGATTCCCTATCTCAGTTCTTC; cdr3_aa: CASSLDSLSQFF
j_call: TRBJ1-5; d_call: TRBD1; clone_size: medium-sized; v_call: TRBV20-1; cdr3_nt: TGCAGTGCTCTACAGGGGGCGCGGGGCAATCAGCCCCAGCATTTT; cdr3_aa: CSALQGARGNQPQHF
j_call: TRBJ1-2; d_call: .; clone_size: many; v_call: TRBV11-2; cdr3_nt: TGTGCCAGCAGCGCCACTGAGGGGACGGCTGAAAACTATGGCTACACCTTC; cdr3_aa: CASSATEGTAENYGYTF
j_call: TRBJ2-7; d_call: TRBD1; clone_size: few; v_call: TRBV28; cdr3_nt: TGTGCCAGCAGTTCCGGGACAGGTATTGTCTACGAGCAGTACTTC; cdr3_aa: CASSSGTGIVYEQYF
j_call: TRBJ1-1; d_call: .; clone_size: few; v_call: TRBV5-5; cdr3_nt: TGTGCCAGCAGCTTGCAGGGGACGGGGACTGAAGCTTTCTTT; cdr3_aa: CASSLQGTGTEAFF
j_call: TRBJ1-1; d_call: .; clone_size: many; v_call: TRBV5-1; cdr3_nt: TGCGCCAGCAGTTTTGACAGGCCGTGGGACACTGAAGCTTTCTTT; cdr3_aa: CASSFDRPWDTEAFF
j_call: TRBJ2-3; d_call: .; clone_size: many; v_call: TRBV11-1; cdr3_nt: TGTGCCAGCAGCTTACCGGGATCAGATACGCAGTATTTT; cdr3_aa: CASSLPGSDTQYF
j_call: TRBJ2-7; d_call: TRBD1; clone_size: many; v_call: TRBV24-1; cdr3_nt: TGTGCCACCATTTGGGACAGGGGCCCTGGCTCCTACGAGCAGTACTTC; cdr3_aa: CATIWDRGPGSYEQYF
j_call: TRBJ2-3; d_call: .; clone_size: .; v_call: TRBV3-1; cdr3_nt: TGTGCCAGCAGCCAAGATTCATTTGTGGGCACAGATACGCAGTATTTT; cdr3_aa: CASSQDSFVGTDTQYF
j_call: TRBJ2-6; d_call: .; clone_size: many; v_call: TRBV19; cdr3_nt: TGTGCCAGTAAGGTTAACTCTGGGGCCAACGTCCTGACTTTC; cdr3_aa: CASKVNSGANVLTF
j_call: TRBJ1-5; d_call: .; clone_size: .; v_call: TRBV20-1; cdr3_nt: TGCAGTGCTCACCGGCATTCAGATTTGAACCAGCCCCAGCATTTT; cdr3_aa: CSAHRHSDLNQPQHF
j_call: TRBJ1-3; d_call: TRBD1; clone_size: many; v_call: TRBV3-1; cdr3_nt: TGTGCCAGCAGCACGAGACAGGGCCACACCATATATTTT; cdr3_aa: CASSTRQGHTIYF
j_call: TRBJ1-3; d_call: .; clone_size: many; v_call: TRBV3-1; cdr3_nt: TGTGCCAGCAGCCTGGGGACCACGACTGGAAACACCATATATTTT; cdr3_aa: CASSLGTTTGNTIYF
j_call: TRBJ2-3; d_call: TRBD2; clone_size: many; v_call: TRBV7-3; cdr3_nt: TGTGCCAGCAGCAACACTAGCGGTACGCAGTATTTT; cdr3_aa: CASSNTSGTQYF
j_call: TRBJ1-2; d_call: TRBD1; clone_size: .; v_call: TRBV6-6; cdr3_nt: TGTGCCAGCAGAGGACAGGGGTTATCTAACTATGGCTACACCTTC; cdr3_aa: CASRGQGLSNYGYTF
j_call: TRBJ2-2; d_call: TRBD1; clone_size: many; v_call: TRBV7-9; cdr3_nt: TGTGCCAGCAGCCGGACAGGGTACCCCGGGGAGCTGTTTTTT; cdr3_aa: CASSRTGYPGELFF
j_call: TRBJ2-3; d_call: TRBD2; clone_size: many; v_call: TRBV9; cdr3_nt: TGTGCCAGCAGCGCGACTAGCGGGGGCCCTAGCACAGATACGCAGTATTTT; cdr3_aa: CASSATSGGPSTDTQYF
j_call: TRBJ1-1; d_call: .; clone_size: medium-sized; v_call: TRBV28; cdr3_nt: TGTGCCAGCAGTTCCCCGACAGAGGGGATTGAAGCTTTCTTT; cdr3_aa: CASSSPTEGIEAFF